The entry that follows covers one T cell receptor beta chain sequence. Its cognate antigen is unknown. The CDR3 covers 17 residues. CDR1 and CDR2 (germline): SGDLS, YYNGEE. V dropped 3 bases and J dropped 0; count of bases not matched to a gene: 7. TCRdb keeps only in-frame clones here, not all; method: immunoSEQ multiplex PCR. The table shows approximately 300,000 clones, with roughly 86% occurring only once. This specimen comes from a study of Ad26.COV2.S vaccination and SARS-CoV-2 variants. About the research overall: The donor was enrolled in the Ad26.COV2.S arm of the COV1001 trial.

Study outcomes and limitations: From the TCR breadth and depth analyses, total T cell responses may have been underestimated.

Specified treatment: 15 to 20 received Ad26.COV2.S at low or high dose, single or two shots; five or six received placebo; per-sample allocation not given. The samples date from day 63 after the first vaccine or placebo injection. An Ad26 vector was used to express Wuhan-strain SARS-CoV-2 spike as the vaccine. The sequenced sample was peripheral blood, obtained in a trial of Ad26.COV2.S vaccine versus placebo. The receptor was isolated from a person between 18 and 60 years old who received the Ad26.COV2.S COVID-19 vaccine or a placebo. The chain uses TRBV9 and TRBJ2-2; 8 nucleotides align to TRBD2. The CDR3 protein is CASSAPSGGANTGELFF. For the CDR3, the DNA is TGTGCCAGCAGCGCCCCTTCCGGGGGGGCGAACACCGGGGAGCTGTTTTTT.